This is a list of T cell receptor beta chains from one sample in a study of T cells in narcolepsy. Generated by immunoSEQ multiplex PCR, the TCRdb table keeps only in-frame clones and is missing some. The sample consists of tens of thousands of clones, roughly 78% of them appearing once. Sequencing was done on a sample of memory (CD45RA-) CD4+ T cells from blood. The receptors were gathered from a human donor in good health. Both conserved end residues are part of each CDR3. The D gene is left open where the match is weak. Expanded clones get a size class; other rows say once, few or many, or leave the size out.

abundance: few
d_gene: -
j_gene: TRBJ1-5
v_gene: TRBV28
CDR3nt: TGTGCCAGCAGTTTAGAGACAGGCCCCAATCAGCCCCAGCATTTT
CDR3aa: CASSLETGPNQPQHF

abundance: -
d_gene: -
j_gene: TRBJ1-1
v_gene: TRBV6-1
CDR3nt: TGTGCCAGCAGCACGAACACTGAAGCTTTCTTT
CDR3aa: CASSTNTEAFF

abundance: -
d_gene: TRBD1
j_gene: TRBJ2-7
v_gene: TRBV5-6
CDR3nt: TGTGCCAGCAGCACTGACAGGGCACCCTACGAGCAGTACTTC
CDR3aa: CASSTDRAPYEQYF

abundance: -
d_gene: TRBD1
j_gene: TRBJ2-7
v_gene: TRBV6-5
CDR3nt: TGTGCCAGCAGAAAGGACAGGGTTGGGCACTACGAGCAGTACTTC
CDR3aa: CASRKDRVGHYEQYF

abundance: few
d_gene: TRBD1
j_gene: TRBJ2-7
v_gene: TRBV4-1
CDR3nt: TGCGCCAGCAGCCAATTTGCACAGGGGGCCCCCTACGAGCAGTACTTC
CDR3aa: CASSQFAQGAPYEQYF

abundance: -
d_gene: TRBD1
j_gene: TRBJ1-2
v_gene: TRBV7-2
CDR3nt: TGTGCCAGCAGCTTATCCGGACAGGGGGCCAGGGGTTTGGGCTACACCTTC
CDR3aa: CASSLSGQGARGLGYTF

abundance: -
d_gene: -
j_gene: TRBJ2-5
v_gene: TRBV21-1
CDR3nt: TGTGCCAGCAGCGAAAGGGGTAGGGTTAGGGAGACCCAGTACTTC
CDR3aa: CASSERGRVRETQYF

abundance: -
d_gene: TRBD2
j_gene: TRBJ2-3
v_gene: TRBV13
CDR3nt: TGTGCCAGCAGCCAGTCCCTTAGAGGGGTTCTAGCGGGGGAGCGGGGAACAGATACGCAGTATTTT
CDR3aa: CASSQSLRGVLAGERGTDTQYF

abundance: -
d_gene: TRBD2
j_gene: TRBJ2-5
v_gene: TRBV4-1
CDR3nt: TGCGCCAGCAGCCCCCCACTAGCGGGGGGTATCGAGACCCAGTACTTC
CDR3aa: CASSPPLAGGIETQYF

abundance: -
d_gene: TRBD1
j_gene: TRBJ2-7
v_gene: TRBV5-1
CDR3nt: TGCGCCAGCAGCGTGACAGGGCCCGAGCAGTACTTC
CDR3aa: CASSVTGPEQYF

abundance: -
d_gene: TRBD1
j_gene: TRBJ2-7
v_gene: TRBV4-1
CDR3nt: TGCGCCAGCAGCCGGGACAGGGAGGCCTACGAGCAGTACTTC
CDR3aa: CASSRDREAYEQYF

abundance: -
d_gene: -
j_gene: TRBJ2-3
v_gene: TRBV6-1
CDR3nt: TGTGCCAGCAGCCCCCAACTCGGGGTGGCGGATACGCAGTATTTT
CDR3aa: CASSPQLGVADTQYF

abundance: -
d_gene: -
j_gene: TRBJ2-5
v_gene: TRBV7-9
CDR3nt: TGTGCCAGCAGCTTAGTTCCGGGTCCGGAGACCCAGTACTTC
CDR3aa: CASSLVPGPETQYF

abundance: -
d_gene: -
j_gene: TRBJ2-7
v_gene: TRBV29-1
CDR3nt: TGCAGCGTTGAGAGGGGGTGGGGTGAGGCCTACTTGGAGCAGTACTTC
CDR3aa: CSVERGWGEAYLEQYF

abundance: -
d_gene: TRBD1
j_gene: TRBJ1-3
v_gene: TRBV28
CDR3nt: TGTGCCAGCCGGGGGACAGGGGTTGGAAACACCATATATTTT
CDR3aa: CASRGTGVGNTIYF

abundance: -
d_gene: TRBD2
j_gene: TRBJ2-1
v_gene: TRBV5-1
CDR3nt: TGCGCCAGCAGTCGACAACCGGGACTAGCGGACTACAATGAGCAGTTCTTC
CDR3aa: CASSRQPGLADYNEQFF

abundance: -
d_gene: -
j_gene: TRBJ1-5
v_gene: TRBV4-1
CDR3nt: TGCGCCAGCAGCCAAGAACGGGGGACCCAATGGGGCAATCAGCCCCAGCATTTT
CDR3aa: CASSQERGTQWGNQPQHF

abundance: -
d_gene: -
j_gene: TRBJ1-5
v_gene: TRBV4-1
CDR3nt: TGCGCCAGCAGCCCCAACGTACCCCAGGCGGGTCAGCCCCAGCATTTT
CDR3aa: CASSPNVPQAGQPQHF

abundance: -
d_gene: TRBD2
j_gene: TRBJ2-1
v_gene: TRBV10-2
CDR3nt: TGCGCCAGCAGTGAGACACGCGGGGGTTCTACGGGGAATGAGCAGTTCTTC
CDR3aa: CASSETRGGSTGNEQFF

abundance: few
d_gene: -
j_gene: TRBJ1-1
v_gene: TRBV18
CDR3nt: TGTGCCAGCTCATTGGGACAAGGTGAAGCTTTCTTT
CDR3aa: CASSLGQGEAFF

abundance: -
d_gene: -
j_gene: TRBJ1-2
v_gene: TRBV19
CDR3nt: TGTGCCAGTCCACCCGGGGTCTATGGCTACACCTTC
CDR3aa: CASPPGVYGYTF

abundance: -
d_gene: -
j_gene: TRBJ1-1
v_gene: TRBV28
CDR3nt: TGTGCCAGTATCAAATACACTGAAGCTTTCTTT
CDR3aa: CASIKYTEAFF

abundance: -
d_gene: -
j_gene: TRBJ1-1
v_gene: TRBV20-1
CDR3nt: TGCAGTGCTAGTCGGGGTGAAGCTTTCTTT
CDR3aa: CSASRGEAFF

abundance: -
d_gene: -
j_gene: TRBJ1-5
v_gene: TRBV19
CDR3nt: TGTGCCAGTAGTATAGACAGGGTACCTCAGCCCCAGCATTTT
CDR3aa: CASSIDRVPQPQHF

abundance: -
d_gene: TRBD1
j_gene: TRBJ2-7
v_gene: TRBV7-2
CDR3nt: TGTGCCAGCAGCTTAGCGGGGACAGGGGGCTACGAGCAGTACTTC
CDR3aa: CASSLAGTGGYEQYF

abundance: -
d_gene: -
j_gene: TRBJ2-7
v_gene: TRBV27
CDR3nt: TGTGCCAGCAGTTTCAAGTATTGGGGCTCCACTGAGCAGCAGTACTTC
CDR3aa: CASSFKYWGSTEQQYF

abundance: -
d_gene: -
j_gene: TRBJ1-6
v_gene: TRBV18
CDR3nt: TGTGCCAGCTCACCACAGGGGTTTGATTCACCCCTCCACTTT
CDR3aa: CASSPQGFDSPLHF

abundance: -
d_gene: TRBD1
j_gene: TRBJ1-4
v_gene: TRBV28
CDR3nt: TGTGCCAGCAGAGCCCCCGGGACAGCTGAAAAACTGTTTTTT
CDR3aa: CASRAPGTAEKLFF

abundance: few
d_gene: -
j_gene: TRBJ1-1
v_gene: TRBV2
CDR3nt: TGTGCCAGCAGTGAACGGGAGCTGAACACTGAAGCTTTCTTT
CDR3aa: CASSERELNTEAFF

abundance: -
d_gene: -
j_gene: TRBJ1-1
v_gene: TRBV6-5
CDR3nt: TGTGCCAGCCGGCGGCTGAACACTGAAGCTTTCTTT
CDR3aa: CASRRLNTEAFF

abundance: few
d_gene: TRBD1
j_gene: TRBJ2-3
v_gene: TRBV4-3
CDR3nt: TGCGCCAGCAGCCAAAATTTCGACAGGGGAGATACGCAGTATTTT
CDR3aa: CASSQNFDRGDTQYF

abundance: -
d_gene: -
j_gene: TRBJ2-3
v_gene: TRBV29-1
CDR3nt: TGCAGCGTTGGTCGGGACCTCACAGATACGCAGTATTTT
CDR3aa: CSVGRDLTDTQYF

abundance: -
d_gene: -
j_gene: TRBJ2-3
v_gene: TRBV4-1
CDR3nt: TGCGCCAGCAGCCCCCAGGGCCTCAAGAGGGGCACAGATACGCAGTATTTT
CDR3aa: CASSPQGLKRGTDTQYF

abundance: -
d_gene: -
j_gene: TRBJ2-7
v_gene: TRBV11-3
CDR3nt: TGTGCCAGCAGCCAAGACGTTAACGCGGACCACTACCTCTACGAGCAGTACTTC
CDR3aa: CASSQDVNADHYLYEQYF

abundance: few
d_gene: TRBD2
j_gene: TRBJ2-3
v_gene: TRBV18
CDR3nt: TGTGCCAGCTCACCCGTAGCGGGAGGCGCAGATACGCAGTATTTT
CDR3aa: CASSPVAGGADTQYF

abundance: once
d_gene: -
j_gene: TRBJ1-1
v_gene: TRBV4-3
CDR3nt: TGCGCCAGCAGCCAACCCGGGGGGACTGAAGCTTTCTTT
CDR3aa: CASSQPGGTEAFF

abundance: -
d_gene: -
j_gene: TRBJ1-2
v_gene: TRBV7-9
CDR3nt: TGTGCCGGCGGACAAGATGGCTACACCTTC
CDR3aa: CAGGQDGYTF

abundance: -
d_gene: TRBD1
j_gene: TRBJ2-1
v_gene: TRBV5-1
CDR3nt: TGCGCCAGCAGCCCCGGACAGGGTTACAATGAGCAGTTCTTC
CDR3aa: CASSPGQGYNEQFF

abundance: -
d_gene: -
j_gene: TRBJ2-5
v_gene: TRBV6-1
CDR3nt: TGTGCCAGCAGTGAATTGGAGACCCAGTACTTC
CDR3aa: CASSELETQYF

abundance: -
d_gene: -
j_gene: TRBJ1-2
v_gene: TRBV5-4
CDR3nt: TGTGCCAGCAGCTTCGGGGACTACTATGGCTACACCTTC
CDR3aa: CASSFGDYYGYTF

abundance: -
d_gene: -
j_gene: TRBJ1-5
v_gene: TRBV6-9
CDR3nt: TGTGCCAGCACCTACGATTATCAGCCCCAGCATTTT
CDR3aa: CASTYDYQPQHF

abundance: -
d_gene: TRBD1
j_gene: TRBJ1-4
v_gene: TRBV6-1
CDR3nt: TGTGCCAGCACCCGCAGGGGGGCAACTAATGAAAAACTGTTTTTT
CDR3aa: CASTRRGATNEKLFF

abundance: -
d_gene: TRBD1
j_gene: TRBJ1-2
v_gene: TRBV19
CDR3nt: TGTGCCAGTAGTCCTACCTGGACAGGGGCTAACTATGGCTACACCTTC
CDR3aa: CASSPTWTGANYGYTF

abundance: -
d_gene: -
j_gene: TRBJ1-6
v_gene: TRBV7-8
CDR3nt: TGTGCCAGCAGCCCCGACAGGAAGAATTCACCCCTCCACTTT
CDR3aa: CASSPDRKNSPLHF

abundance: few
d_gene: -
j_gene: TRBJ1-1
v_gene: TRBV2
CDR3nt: TGTGCCAGCAATCGGGGGGGTAACACTGAAGCTTTCTTT
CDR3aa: CASNRGGNTEAFF

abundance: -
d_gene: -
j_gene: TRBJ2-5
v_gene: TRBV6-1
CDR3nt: TGTGCCAGCAGTGACCCAGGCGGAAAGACCCAGTACTTC
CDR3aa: CASSDPGGKTQYF

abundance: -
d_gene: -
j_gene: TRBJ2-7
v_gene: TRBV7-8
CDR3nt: TGTGCCAGCAGCTTAGAGGTCAGGGGACCGTACGAGCAGTACTTC
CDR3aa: CASSLEVRGPYEQYF

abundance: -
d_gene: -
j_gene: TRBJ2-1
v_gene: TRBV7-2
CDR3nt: TGTGCCAGCAGCTTAGGACAGGTCGGCTACAATGAGCAGTTCTTC
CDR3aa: CASSLGQVGYNEQFF

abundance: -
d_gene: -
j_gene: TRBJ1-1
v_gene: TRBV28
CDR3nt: TGTGCCAGCAGTGGCGGTTGGACGGGGACGAACACTGAAGCTTTCTTT
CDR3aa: CASSGGWTGTNTEAFF

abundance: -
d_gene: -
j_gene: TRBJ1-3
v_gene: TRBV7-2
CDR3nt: TGTGCCAGCAGCTTAAGGCCGGGTTCCTCAGGAAACACCATATATTTT
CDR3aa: CASSLRPGSSGNTIYF

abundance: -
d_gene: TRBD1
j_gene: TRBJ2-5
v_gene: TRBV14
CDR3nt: TGTGCCAGCAGCCAATTACCCGGGACAGGGGTTATCGGGGAGACCCAGTACTTC
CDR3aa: CASSQLPGTGVIGETQYF

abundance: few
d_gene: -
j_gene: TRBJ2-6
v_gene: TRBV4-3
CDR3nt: TGCGCCAGCAGCCAAGCAGGGGTGGCTGGGGCCAACGTCCTGACTTTC
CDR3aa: CASSQAGVAGANVLTF

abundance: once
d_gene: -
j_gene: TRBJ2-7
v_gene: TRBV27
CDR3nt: TGTGCCAGCAGTTTAGGCAGGGTAACGTACGAGCAGTACTTC
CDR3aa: CASSLGRVTYEQYF